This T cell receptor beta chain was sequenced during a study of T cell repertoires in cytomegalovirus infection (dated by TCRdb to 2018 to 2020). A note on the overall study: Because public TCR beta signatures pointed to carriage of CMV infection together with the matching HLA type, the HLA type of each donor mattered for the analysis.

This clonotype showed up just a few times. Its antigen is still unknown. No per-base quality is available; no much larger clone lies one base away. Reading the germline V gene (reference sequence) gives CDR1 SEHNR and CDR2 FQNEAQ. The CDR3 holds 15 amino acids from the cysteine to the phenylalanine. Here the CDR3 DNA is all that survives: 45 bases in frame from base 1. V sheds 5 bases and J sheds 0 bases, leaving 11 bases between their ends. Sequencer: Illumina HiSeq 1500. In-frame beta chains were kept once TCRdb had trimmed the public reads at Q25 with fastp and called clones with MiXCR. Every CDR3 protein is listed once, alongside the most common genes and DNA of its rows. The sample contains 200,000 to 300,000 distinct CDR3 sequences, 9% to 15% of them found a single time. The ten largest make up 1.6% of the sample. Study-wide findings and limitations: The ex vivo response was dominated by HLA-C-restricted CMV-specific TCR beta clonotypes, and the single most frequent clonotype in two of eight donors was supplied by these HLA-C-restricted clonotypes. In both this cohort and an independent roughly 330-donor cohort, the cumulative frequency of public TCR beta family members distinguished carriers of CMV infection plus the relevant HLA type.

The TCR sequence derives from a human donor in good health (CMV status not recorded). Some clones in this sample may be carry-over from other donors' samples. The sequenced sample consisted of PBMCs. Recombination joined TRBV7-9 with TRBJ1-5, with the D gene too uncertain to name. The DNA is TGTGCCAGCAGCCGGACCGGGGATAGCAATCAGCCCCAGCATTTT. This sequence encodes CASSRTGDSNQPQHF. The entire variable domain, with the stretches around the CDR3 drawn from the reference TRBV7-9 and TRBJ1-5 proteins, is DTGVSQNPRHKITKRGQNVTFRCDPISEHNRLYWYRQTLGQGPEFLTYFQNEAQLEKSRLLSDRFSAERPKGSFSTLEIQRTEQGDSAMYLCASSRTGDSNQPQHFGDGTRLSIL.